This TCR beta chain was documented in a study of shared clonotypes between healthy human individuals. Sorted-subset replicate PCRs used 200 ng DNA, around 27,000 T cell genomes. Here immunoSEQ multiplex PCR was the method, and the copy in TCRdb shows in-frame clones only, minus some. The sample yields about 1.4 million clones, roughly 96% seen once. This CDR3 has 15 amino acids. The germline CDR1 and CDR2 sequences are SGHNT and YYREEE (reference sequence). With 0 bases removed from V and 5 bases from J, the gap between germline ends came to 14 bases. This TCR was recovered from a man aged 25-45 years in good health. The specimen sequenced was naive CD4+ T cells sorted from blood. Specified subset: CD45RA+ positively selected. The V call is TRBV5-4, the J call TRBJ1-2, with TRBD1 as a possible D gene (6 bases). CDR3 bases: TGTGCCAGCAGCTTGGTTCGGGGGCTGGGTTATGGCTACACCTTC. Amino acid sequence: CASSLVRGLGYGYTF.